This passage covers 10 T cell receptor beta chains from one sample sequenced in a study of T cells after yellow fever vaccination. TCRdb itself ran the 5' RACE reads through MiXCR, one entry per CDR3 protein. The sample comprises around 310,000 distinct CDR3 sequences, about 9.5% of which are singletons, and roughly 18% rests with the top ten. The sequences come from PBMCs, collected on the day of the first yellow fever vaccination. The receptor set was obtained from a man aged 18 to 30 who received the YFV17D yellow fever vaccine.

This chain uses TRBV29-1 with TRBJ2-3; the D gene is possibly TRBD1 (6 bases). V lost 5 bases to trimming and J lost 2 bases, with 14 bases between them. The CDR3 runs 14 residues. Germline V lookup: CDR1 SQVTM, CDR2 ANQGSEA. The CDR3 DNA reads TGCAGCGTTATGGGGCAGGGGTACACAGATACGCAGTATTTT. Protein product: CSVMGQGYTDTQYF.

This clonotype was seen only a few times. The chain links TRBV6-1 to TRBJ1-6, with 10 positions matching TRBD1. This CDR3 has 18 residues. Germline V CDR1 and CDR2: MNHNS, SASEGT. With V trimmed by 6 bases and J by 0 bases, 8 bases remained unmatched. The CDR3 spells CASRSPGQGSSYNSPLHF. CDR3 in DNA: TGTGCCAGCAGGAGCCCGGGACAGGGGTCCTCCTATAATTCACCCCTCCACTTT.

This clonotype has only a few counts. The rearrangement links TRBV6-6 to TRBJ2-1; D gene unclear. Germline values: CDR1 MNHNY, CDR2 SVGAGI (reference sequence). Between the trimmed V and J ends, which lost 6 bases and 4 bases, there was a span of 1 base. The CDR3 length is 10 residues. The CDR3 here is CASRYNEQFF. The CDR3 DNA reads TGTGCCAGCAGGTACAATGAGCAGTTCTTC.

Many counts were recorded for this clonotype. The V call is TRBV7-2, the J call TRBJ2-1; tentative D call: TRBD1 (6 bases). Deletions cut 4 bases from V and 9 bases from J, with 10 bases between. There are 12 residues in the CDR3. From germline, CDR1 is SGHTA and CDR2 FQGNSA. The CDR3 spells CASSSQGIEQFF. DNA of the CDR3: TGTGCCAGCAGCTCACAGGGCATTGAGCAGTTCTTC. The whole variable domain, filled in from reference TRBV7-2 and TRBJ2-1, reads GAGVSQSPSNKVTEKGKDVELRCDPISGHTALYWYRQSLGQGLEFLIYFQGNSAPDKSGLPSDRFSAERTGGSVSTLTIQRTQQEDSAVYLCASSSQGIEQFFGPGTRLTVL.

This clonotype was seen many times. The rearrangement joins TRBV7-9 to TRBJ2-1; D may be TRBD1 (6 bases). The CDR3 covers 13 residues. Trimming cost V 1 base and J 9 bases, with 10 bases left between them. CDR1 SEHNR and CDR2 FQNEAQ come from the germline V gene (reference sequence). The CDR3 DNA is TGTGCCAGCAGCTTAGTGATGACAGGTGAGCAGTTCTTC. It codes for CASSLVMTGEQFF.

This clonotype was found a few times. This chain uses TRBV28 with TRBJ1-6; D remains unclear. The CDR3 is made up of 15 amino acids. CDR1 is MDHEN, CDR2 SYDVKM, per germline. The V and J ends lost 6 bases and 5 bases respectively, with 14 bases between them. The CDR3 nucleotides read TGTGCCAGCAGCCTAACAGACGGGGATAATTCACCCCTCCACTTT. As protein: CASSLTDGDNSPLHF.

This clonotype appeared many times. J is TRBJ1-3 and V is TRBV7-3; TRBD1 is a possible D gene (5 bases). Trimming left V 2 bases short and J 0 bases short, with 8 bases between. The CDR3 totals 15 residues. Germline-derived CDR1 and CDR2 are SGHTA and FQGTGA. The CDR3 protein is CASSLGGSSGNTIYF. CDR3 nucleotide sequence: TGTGCCAGCAGCTTAGGGGGTAGCTCTGGAAACACCATATATTTT.

The rearrangement links TRBV7-6 to TRBJ1-4; 7 bases agree with TRBD1. J was trimmed by 5 bases and V by 6 bases; bases with no gene match: 9. The germline CDR1 and CDR2 sequences are SGHVS and FNYEAQ. CDR3 size: 15 residues. This CDR3 reads CASRLRGQTNEKLFF. DNA for the CDR3: TGTGCCAGCAGGTTAAGGGGACAGACAAATGAAAAACTGTTTTTT.

This clonotype was counted at least ten times. The gene calls are TRBV9 and TRBJ2-1; D is possibly TRBD1 or TRBD2 (5 bases each). Trimming stripped 0 bases from V and 7 bases from J, with 11 bases between. This CDR3 comprises 14 residues. Germline values: CDR1 SGDLS, CDR2 YYNGEE. CDR3 protein: CASSVGSGGNEQFF. In nucleotides, the CDR3 is TGTGCCAGCAGCGTAGGTAGTGGGGGAAATGAGCAGTTCTTC.

The genes are TRBV5-5 and TRBJ1-2; no definite D call. V lost 4 bases and J lost 0, with 10 bases in between. Germline V lookup: CDR1 SGHKS, CDR2 YYEKEE (reference sequence). CDR3 length equals 14 residues. The CDR3 DNA reads as TGTGCCAGCAGCCCCCAGGATGCTAACTATGGCTACACCTTC. This codes for CASSPQDANYGYTF.